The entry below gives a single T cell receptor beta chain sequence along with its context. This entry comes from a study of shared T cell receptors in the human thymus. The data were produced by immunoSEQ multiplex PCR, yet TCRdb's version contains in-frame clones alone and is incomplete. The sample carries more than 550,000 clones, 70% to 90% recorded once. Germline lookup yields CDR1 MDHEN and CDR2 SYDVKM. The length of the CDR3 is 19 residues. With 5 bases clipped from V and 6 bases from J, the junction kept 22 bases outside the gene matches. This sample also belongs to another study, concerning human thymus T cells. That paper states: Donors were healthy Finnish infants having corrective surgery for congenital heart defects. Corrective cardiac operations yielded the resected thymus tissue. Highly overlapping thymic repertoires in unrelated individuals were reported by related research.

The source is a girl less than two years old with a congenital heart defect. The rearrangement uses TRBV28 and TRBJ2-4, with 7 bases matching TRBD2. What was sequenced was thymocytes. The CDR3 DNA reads TGTGCCAGCAGTCCTTCCCGCCCTCGCCAGGGAGGGGTAATAAACATTCAGTACTTC. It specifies CASSPSRPRQGGVINIQYF.